The 31 T cell receptor beta chains reported below all come from one sample, sequenced in a study of T-cell memory formation after mild COVID-19 (dated by TCRdb to about 2021). Library generation was performed with 5' RACE. Reads for this sample came from an Illumina NovaSeq 6000. TCRdb applied fastp at Q25 and MiXCR to the public reads, then kept only in-frame beta chains. Rows with one shared CDR3 protein collapse into an entry with the most common genes and DNA. The sample profile shows about 250,000 distinct CDR3 sequences; about a sixth of them were found once. The ten largest clones capture 3.5% of the sample. The specimen was PBMCs or a T cell subset sorted from them (not recorded which). These receptors were obtained from a man between 18 and 29 years old who had mild COVID-19 (a few samples of this study predate the infection). The sample titles of this study are shuffled in the database, so cell type and time point are left out; the donor was told from shared clones.

This clonotype was seen only a few times. This chain links TRBV6-5 with TRBJ1-6; D is possibly TRBD1 (5 bases). V gave up 8 bases and J gave up 7 bases, with 6 bases separating them. Germline V gene data show CDR1 as MNHEY and CDR2 as SVGAGI. The CDR3 is 11 residues long. CDR3 sequence: CASGGNSPLHF. CDR3 nucleotides: TGTGCCAGCGGGGGGAATTCACCCCTCCACTTT.

This clonotype was observed a few times. The rearrangement uses TRBV7-2 and TRBJ2-3; no clear D. CDR3 length equals 13 residues. In germline, CDR1 is SGHTA, CDR2 FQGNSA. Trimming pared 3 bases from V and 3 bases from J, leaving 7 bases between. The CDR3 spells CASSFEKTDTQYF. CDR3 in DNA: TGTGCCAGCAGCTTTGAGAAAACAGATACGCAGTATTTT.

This clonotype was observed a few times. The chain uses TRBV12-3 or TRBV12-4 and TRBJ2-2; D is perhaps TRBD1 (6 bases). V lost 5 bases and J lost 7, with 8 bases in between. The CDR3 loop spans 12 amino acids. In DNA, the CDR3 is TGTGCCAGCAGTAGACAGGACGGGGAGCTGTTTTTT. Protein sequence: CASSRQDGELFF.

This sequence joins TRBV2 and TRBJ1-2, with 8 nucleotides matching TRBD1. Germline assignment: CDR1 SNHLY and CDR2 FYNNEI. The CDR3 has 14 amino acids. The junction had 6 bases not matched to a gene; V was cut back by 5 bases and J by 4 bases. The CDR3 DNA is TGTGCCAGCAGTTTCAGGGGGCGCAGCTATGGCTACACCTTC. Amino acids: CASSFRGRSYGYTF.

The V and J genes are TRBV9 and TRBJ2-3; TRBD2 aligns across 9 bases. This CDR3 has 14 amino acids. The germline CDR1 and CDR2 sequences are SGDLS and YYNGEE. V shed 9 bases and J 4 bases; nucleotides not matched to a gene: 9. The CDR3 bases are TGTGCCACCAAGCGGGGGGCCGGGGCAGATACGCAGTATTTT. Translation: CATKRGAGADTQYF.

This chain uses TRBV6-5 with TRBJ2-2; tentative D call: TRBD2 (5 bases). V was trimmed by 0 bases and J by 0 bases, leaving 11 bases between them. The CDR3 runs 17 residues. Germline V gives CDR1 MNHEY, CDR2 SVGAGI. The CDR3 region has the DNA TGTGCCAGCAGTTACTCGACGGGGAGCGCGAACACCGGGGAGCTGTTTTTT. Amino acid sequence: CASSYSTGSANTGELFF.

This clonotype occurred a few times. This rearrangement joins TRBV5-1 to TRBJ2-4; the D is unclear. This CDR3 comprises 15 residues. The V end lost 0 bases, the J end lost 3 bases, and 10 bases lay between the germline ends. Per the germline V gene, CDR1 is SGHRS and CDR2 is YFSETQ. The CDR3 DNA sequence: TGCGCCAGCAGCTTGGGGGCCCTGGGCAAAAACATTCAGTACTTC. Translation: CASSLGALGKNIQYF. Supplemented by reference TRBV5-1 and TRBJ2-4, the full variable domain reads KAGVTQTPRYLIKTRGQQVTLSCSPISGHRSVSWYQQTPGQGLQFLFEYFSETQRNKGNFPGRFSGRQFSNSRSEMNVSTLELGDSALYLCASSLGALGKNIQYFGAGTRLSVL.

This chain links TRBV18 with TRBJ1-1, with D possibly matching TRBD1 (5 bases). Trimming stripped 6 bases from V and 1 base from J, with 12 bases between. The germline V gene has CDR1 KGHSH and CDR2 LQKENI. CDR3 length: 14 residues. CDR3 in amino acids: CASSARGRNTEAFF. The CDR3 region has the DNA TGTGCCAGCTCTGCTCGGGGGAGGAACACTGAAGCTTTCTTT.

This clonotype was recorded many times. The rearrangement links TRBV4-3 to TRBJ2-7; TRBD1 agrees at 8 bases. The J segment lost 6 bases and the V segment lost 0 bases, leaving 10 bases of the junction unmatched. CDR1 is LGHNA, CDR2 YSLEER, per germline. CDR3 length equals 16 residues. The CDR3 sequence: CASSQDPPDRAGEQYF. The DNA for the CDR3 is TGCGCCAGCAGCCAAGACCCCCCGGACAGGGCTGGCGAGCAGTACTTC.

This clonotype was seen a few times. The chain is built from TRBV20-1 and TRBJ1-6, with D possibly being TRBD1 (5 bases). CDR1 and CDR2 from the germline V gene are DFQATT and SNEGSKA (reference sequence). This CDR3 is 14 amino acids long. V lost 1 base to trimming and J lost 13 bases, with 17 bases between them. CDR3 loop: CSARGHPTGAPLHF. For the CDR3, the DNA is TGCAGTGCTAGAGGCCACCCTACTGGGGCGCCCCTCCACTTT.

This chain links TRBV6-5 with TRBJ1-4, with D maybe TRBD1 (5 bases). CDR1 is MNHEY and CDR2 is SVGAGI in the germline V gene. The germline V and J ends were trimmed by 2 bases and 8 bases, with 12 bases remaining between them. The CDR3 extends over 14 amino acids. The CDR3 loop reads CASSYRQGGEKLFF. CDR3 nucleotide sequence: TGTGCCAGCAGTTACCGGCAGGGAGGGGAAAAACTGTTTTTT.

This clonotype occurred many times. The J gene is TRBJ2-3, the V gene TRBV7-2; unclear D gene. Germline loops: CDR1 SGHTA, CDR2 FQGNSA. V lost 5 bases to trimming and J lost 4 bases, with 16 bases between them. This CDR3 comprises 15 residues. This CDR3 is CASSVVGYNADTQYF. Written as DNA, the CDR3 is TGTGCCAGCAGCGTGGTGGGGTATAATGCAGATACGCAGTATTTT. Variable domain in full (rest from reference TRBV7-2 and TRBJ2-3): GAGVSQSPSNKVTEKGKDVELRCDPISGHTALYWYRQSLGQGLEFLIYFQGNSAPDKSGLPSDRFSAERTGGSVSTLTIQRTQQEDSAVYLCASSVVGYNADTQYFGPGTRLTVL.

The V call is TRBV20-1, the J call TRBJ2-5; D is possibly TRBD2 (5 bases). Germline loops: CDR1 DFQATT, CDR2 SNEGSKA (reference sequence). Between the trimmed V and J ends, which lost 5 bases and 9 bases, there was a span of 10 bases. This CDR3 is 10 amino acids long. CDR3 in DNA: TGCAGTGCTTCAATCGGGGCCCAGTACTTC. Its protein product is CSASIGAQYF.

This clonotype was observed a handful of times. The chain is built from TRBV4-3 and TRBJ1-1; the D is unclear. The germline gives CDR1 LGHNA, CDR2 YSLEER. The V gene lost 4 bases and the J gene lost 1 base, with 7 bases spanning the gap. The CDR3 is 13 amino acids. CDR3 nucleotide sequence: TGCGCCAGCAGCCGGAATGAGAACACTGAAGCTTTCTTT. This codes for CASSRNENTEAFF.

There are a few counts of this clonotype. This CDR3 reads CASSHGRGSNQPQHF. For the CDR3, the DNA is TGCGCCAGCAGCCACGGCAGGGGGAGCAATCAGCCCCAGCATTTT. The chain recombines TRBV4-1 with TRBJ1-5; 7 positions match TRBD1. Losses at the gene ends were 3 bases for V and 1 base for J; bases not matched to a gene: 3. CDR1 MGHRA and CDR2 YSYEKL come from the germline V gene. This CDR3 region has 15 residues.

This clonotype was recorded many times. The CDR3 coding sequence is TGTGCCAGCAGCTTGGTTTTTCAAGAGACCCAGTACTTC. Protein product: CASSLVFQETQYF. The rearrangement links TRBV5-5 to TRBJ2-5; D call uncertain. Trimming took 0 bases from V and 2 from J, leaving 5 bases between them. Germline assignment: CDR1 SGHKS and CDR2 YYEKEE (reference sequence). The length of the CDR3 is 13 residues.

The chain couples TRBV5-1 to TRBJ1-2; D gene uncertain. V was cut by 1 base and J by 8 bases, with 9 bases left in between. Germline CDR1 is SGHRS and CDR2 is YFSETQ. This CDR3 has 12 amino acids. The CDR3 coding sequence is TGCGCCAGCAGCTTGCCCCCGGACGGCTACACCTTC. It codes for CASSLPPDGYTF. The whole variable domain, filled in from reference TRBV5-1 and TRBJ1-2, reads KAGVTQTPRYLIKTRGQQVTLSCSPISGHRSVSWYQQTPGQGLQFLFEYFSETQRNKGNFPGRFSGRQFSNSRSEMNVSTLELGDSALYLCASSLPPDGYTFGSGTRLTVV.

This chain connects TRBV5-6 to TRBJ1-2; D perhaps matches TRBD1 (6 bases). CDR1 SGHDT and CDR2 YYEEEE come from the germline V gene. The V end was cut by 7 bases, the J end by 3 bases, with 19 bases between. The CDR3 has 15 residues. The CDR3 loop reads CASREGTFRHYGYTF. CDR3 coding DNA: TGTGCCAGCCGCGAAGGGACATTCCGGCACTATGGCTACACCTTC.

There are a few counts of this clonotype. The chain combines TRBV6-2 or TRBV6-3 with TRBJ2-3; 9 positions agree with TRBD2. The CDR3 spans 15 residues. Trimming at V came to 2 bases and at J to 10 bases, leaving 10 bases not matched to a gene. Germline assignment: CDR1 MNHEY and CDR2 SVGEGT. The CDR3, as DNA: TGTGCCAGCAGTTACGTGGCTAGCGGGGATTTGGCGCAGTATTTT. Encoded protein: CASSYVASGDLAQYF.

This clonotype was detected only a few times. The gene calls are TRBV5-1 and TRBJ2-5; D is ambiguous. Trimming left V 2 bases short and J 5 bases short, with 7 bases between. CDR3 length equals 12 residues. Germline CDR1 SGHRS, CDR2 YFSETQ. The CDR3 here is CASSFGWETQYF. CDR3 DNA sequence: TGCGCCAGCAGCTTCGGTTGGGAGACCCAGTACTTC.

The genes are TRBV2 and TRBJ2-5; 9 positions match TRBD1. The CDR3 loop spans 14 amino acids. The V gene end was trimmed by 6 bases and the J gene end by 5 bases; junction bases not matched to a gene: 7. Germline V gives CDR1 SNHLY, CDR2 FYNNEI. The CDR3 spells CASSGTGGKETQYF. The CDR3 DNA reads as TGTGCCAGCAGCGGCACAGGGGGCAAGGAGACCCAGTACTTC.

The rearrangement uses TRBV3-1 and TRBJ1-2; no firm D call. V lost 2 bases to trimming and J lost 4 bases, with 11 bases between them. CDR1 and CDR2 (germline): LGHDT, YNNKEL (reference sequence). The CDR3 covers 14 residues. The CDR3 DNA is TGTGCCAGCAGCCAACCACCGGGGTCCTATGGCTACACCTTC. Its protein product is CASSQPPGSYGYTF.

The genes are TRBV7-9 and TRBJ1-2, with 7 bases matching TRBD1. Germline V CDR1 and CDR2: SEHNR, FQNEAQ (reference sequence). With V trimmed by 5 bases and J by 6 bases, 9 bases remained unmatched. The CDR3 contains 14 residues. This CDR3 reads CASSPGGGLDGYTF. The CDR3 nucleotides read TGTGCCAGCAGCCCCGGAGGGGGCCTTGATGGCTACACCTTC. Full variable domain (outside the CDR3, taken from reference TRBV7-9 and TRBJ1-2): DTGVSQNPRHKITKRGQNVTFRCDPISEHNRLYWYRQTLGQGPEFLTYFQNEAQLEKSRLLSDRFSAERPKGSFSTLEIQRTEQGDSAMYLCASSPGGGLDGYTFGSGTRLTVV.

This clonotype appeared a few times. V usage is TRBV4-1 and J usage is TRBJ1-2; no definite D call. The CDR3 spans 14 residues. Germline V lookup: CDR1 MGHRA, CDR2 YSYEKL. Trimming cost V 4 bases and J 1 base, with 10 bases left between them. CDR3 residues: CASSLPSSNYGYTF. The CDR3 region has the DNA TGCGCCAGCAGCCTACCCAGTAGTAACTATGGCTACACCTTC.

The chain employs TRBV5-1 and TRBJ1-2, with D possibly matching TRBD1 (6 bases). Germline CDR1 and CDR2: SGHRS and YFSETQ. V was shortened by 2 bases and J by 8 bases, with 13 bases between the two germline ends. The CDR3 extends over 13 amino acids. The DNA of the CDR3 is TGCGCCAGCAGCTTTTTTTCAGGGGCCGGCTACACCTTC. It translates to CASSFFSGAGYTF.

This clonotype was seen a handful of times. The chain recombines TRBV15 with TRBJ2-5, with 10 bases lining up with TRBD2. The trim removed 1 base at V and 5 bases at J, leaving 10 bases unmatched. Looked up from germline, CDR1 is LNHNV and CDR2 is YYDKDF (reference sequence). This CDR3 spans 17 amino acids. CDR3: CATSRATGGLAIETQYF. As DNA, the CDR3 is TGTGCCACCAGCAGAGCCACGGGGGGACTAGCGATTGAGACCCAGTACTTC.

The chain uses TRBV20-1 and TRBJ1-1; possible D gene TRBD1, 5 bases. This CDR3 is built from 12 residues. Germline lookup yields CDR1 DFQATT and CDR2 SNEGSKA (reference sequence). V was trimmed by 7 bases and J by 1 base, leaving 10 bases between them. For the CDR3, the DNA is TGCAGTGGACGGGGCGGGAACACTGAAGCTTTCTTT. Protein product: CSGRGGNTEAFF.

There are a few counts of this clonotype. The J gene is TRBJ2-2, the V gene TRBV5-1; D ambiguous. Per germline, CDR1 SGHRS and CDR2 YFSETQ. Trimming took 2 bases from V and 5 from J, leaving 10 bases between them. The CDR3 has 14 residues. The chain's CDR3 is CASSFWALTGELFF. CDR3 sequence (DNA): TGCGCCAGCAGCTTCTGGGCTTTGACCGGGGAGCTGTTTTTT.

This clonotype was detected a few times. The V gene is TRBV6-6, the J gene TRBJ1-5; possibly TRBD1 for D (5 bases). CDR3 size: 15 residues. With 2 bases removed from V and 0 bases from J, the gap between germline ends came to 8 bases. Germline assignment: CDR1 MNHNY and CDR2 SVGAGI (reference sequence). The chain's CDR3 is CASSYIGASNQPQHF. CDR3 nucleotides: TGTGCCAGCAGTTACATAGGGGCTAGCAATCAGCCCCAGCATTTT.

This clonotype appeared once. V and J are TRBV5-1 and TRBJ1-2, with D possibly being TRBD1 (5 bases). V was clipped by 7 bases and J by 2 bases, with 12 bases between them. The length of the CDR3 is 13 residues. The germline V gene encodes CDR1 SGHRS and CDR2 YFSETQ. CDR3 sequence reads: CASGEQGNYGYTF. The CDR3 nucleotides read TGCGCCAGCGGGGAGCAGGGCAACTATGGCTACACCTTC. Full variable domain (remainder filled in from reference TRBV5-1 and TRBJ1-2): KAGVTQTPRYLIKTRGQQVTLSCSPISGHRSVSWYQQTPGQGLQFLFEYFSETQRNKGNFPGRFSGRQFSNSRSEMNVSTLELGDSALYLCASGEQGNYGYTFGSGTRLTVV.

This clonotype was detected only a few times. The rearrangement joins TRBV5-6 to TRBJ2-1; 8 nucleotides agree with TRBD1. Germline lookup yields CDR1 SGHDT and CDR2 YYEEEE. The CDR3 runs to 15 residues. Trimming removed 0 bases from V and 7 bases from J; junction bases left unmatched: 6. CDR3 nucleotides: TGTGCCAGCAGCTTGGGTCAGGGGGCGGGTAATGAGCAGTTCTTC. It specifies CASSLGQGAGNEQFF. The whole variable domain, filled in from reference TRBV5-6 and TRBJ2-1, reads DAGVTQSPTHLIKTRGQQVTLRCSPKSGHDTVSWYQQALGQGPQFIFQYYEEEERQRGNFPDRFSGHQFPNYSSELNVNALLLGDSALYLCASSLGQGAGNEQFFGPGTRLTVL.